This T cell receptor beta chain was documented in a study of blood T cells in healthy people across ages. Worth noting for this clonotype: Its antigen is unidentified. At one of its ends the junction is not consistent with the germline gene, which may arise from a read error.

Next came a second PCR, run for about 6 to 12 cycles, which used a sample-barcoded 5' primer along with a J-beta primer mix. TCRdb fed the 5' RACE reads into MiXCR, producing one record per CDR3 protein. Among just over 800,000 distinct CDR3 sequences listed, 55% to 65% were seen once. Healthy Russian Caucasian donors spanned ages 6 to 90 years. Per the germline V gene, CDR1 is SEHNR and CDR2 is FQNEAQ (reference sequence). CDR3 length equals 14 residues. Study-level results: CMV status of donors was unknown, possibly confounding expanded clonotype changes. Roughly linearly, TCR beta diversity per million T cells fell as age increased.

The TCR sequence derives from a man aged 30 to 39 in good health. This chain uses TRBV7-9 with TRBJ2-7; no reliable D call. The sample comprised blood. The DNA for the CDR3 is TGTGCCAGCAGCGTAGCAAGGCCCTCCTACGAGCAGTACTTC. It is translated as CASSVARPSYEQYF.